The 2 T cell receptor beta chains presented below share a single source sample, sequenced in a study of T cells after yellow fever vaccination. TCRdb reprocessed the 5' RACE reads via MiXCR and lists one record per CDR3 protein. The data contain under 30,000 distinct CDR3 sequences, around 5% of them seen just once; the ten biggest clones take up roughly 41%. Sequenced material: CD8+ T cells sorted from PBMCs, taken 10 days after the yellow fever booster vaccination. The receptors stem from a man younger than 40 who received the YFV17D yellow fever vaccine.

This clonotype has ten or more counts. The chain is built from TRBV27 and TRBJ2-1; 8 nucleotides line up with TRBD2. V gave up 10 bases and J gave up 6 bases; unmatched junction bases: 11. CDR1 is MNHEY, CDR2 SMNVEV, per germline (reference sequence). The CDR3 spans 14 residues. The CDR3 reads CATTRTGGPNEQFF. The CDR3 DNA sequence: TGTGCCACCACGAGAACGGGAGGGCCCAATGAGCAGTTCTTC.

Many counts were recorded for this clonotype. The chain recombines TRBV11-2 with TRBJ2-7, with TRBD1 as a possible D gene (6 bases). Germline loops: CDR1 SGHAT, CDR2 FQNNGV. Trimming took off 5 bases at V and 4 bases at J, with 21 bases between the two ends. The CDR3 has 16 amino acids. The CDR3 region is CASSLGWGTTGYEQYF. The DNA for the CDR3 is TGTGCCAGCAGCCTGGGATGGGGGACAACTGGATACGAGCAGTACTTC. Looking up the rest from reference TRBV11-2 and TRBJ2-7 gives the full variable domain: EAGVAQSPRYKIIEKRQSVAFWCNPISGHATLYWYQQILGQGPKLLIQFQNNGVVDDSQLPKDRFSAERLKGVDSTLKIQPAKLEDSAVYLCASSLGWGTTGYEQYFGPGTRLTVT.